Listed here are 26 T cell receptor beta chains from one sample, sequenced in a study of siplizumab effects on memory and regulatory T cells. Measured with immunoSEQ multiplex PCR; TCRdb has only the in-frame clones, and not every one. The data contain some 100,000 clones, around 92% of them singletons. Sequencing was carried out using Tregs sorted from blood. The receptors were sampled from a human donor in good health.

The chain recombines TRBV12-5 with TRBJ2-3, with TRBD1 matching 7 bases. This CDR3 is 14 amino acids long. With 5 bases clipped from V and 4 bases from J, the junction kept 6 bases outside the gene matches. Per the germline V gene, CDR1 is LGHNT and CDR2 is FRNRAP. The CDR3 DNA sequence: TGTGCTAGTGGTCAGGGACAGAGCTCAGATACGCAGTATTTT. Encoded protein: CASGQGQSSDTQYF.

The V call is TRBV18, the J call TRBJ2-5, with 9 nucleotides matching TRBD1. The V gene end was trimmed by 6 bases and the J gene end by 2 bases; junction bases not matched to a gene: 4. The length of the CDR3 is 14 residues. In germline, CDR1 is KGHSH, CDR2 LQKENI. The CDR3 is CASSPGQGQETQYF. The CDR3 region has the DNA TGTGCCAGCTCCCCAGGACAGGGGCAAGAGACCCAGTACTTC. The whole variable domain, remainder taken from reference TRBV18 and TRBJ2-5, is NAGVMQNPRHLVRRRGQEARLRCSPMKGHSHVYWYRQLPEEGLKFMVYLQKENIIDESGMPKERFSAEFPKEGPSILRIQQVVRGDSAAYFCASSPGQGQETQYFGPGTRLLVL.

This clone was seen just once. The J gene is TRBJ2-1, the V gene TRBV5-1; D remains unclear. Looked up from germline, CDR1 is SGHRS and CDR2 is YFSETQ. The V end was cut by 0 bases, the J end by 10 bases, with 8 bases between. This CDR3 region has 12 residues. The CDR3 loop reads CASSLGIAEQFF. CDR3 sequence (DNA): TGCGCCAGCAGCTTGGGAATAGCAGAGCAGTTCTTC.

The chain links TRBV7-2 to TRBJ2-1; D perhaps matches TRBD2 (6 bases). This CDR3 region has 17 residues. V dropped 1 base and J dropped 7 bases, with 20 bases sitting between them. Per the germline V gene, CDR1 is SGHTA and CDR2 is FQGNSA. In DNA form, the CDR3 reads TGTGCCAGCAGCTTAGTACGGGGAACTAGCTTTGGAAATGAGCAGTTCTTC. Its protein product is CASSLVRGTSFGNEQFF.

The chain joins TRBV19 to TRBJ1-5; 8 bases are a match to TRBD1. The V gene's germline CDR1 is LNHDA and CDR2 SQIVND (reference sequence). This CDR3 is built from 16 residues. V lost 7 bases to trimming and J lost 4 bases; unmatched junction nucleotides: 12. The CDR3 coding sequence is TGTGCCAGTATCGAGTCCAGGGGGCGAGTTAATCAGCCCCAGCATTTT. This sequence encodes CASIESRGRVNQPQHF.

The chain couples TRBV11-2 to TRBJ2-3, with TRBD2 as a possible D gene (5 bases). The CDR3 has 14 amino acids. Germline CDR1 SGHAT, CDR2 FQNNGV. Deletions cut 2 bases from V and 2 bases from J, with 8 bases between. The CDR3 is CASSLSGNTDTQYF. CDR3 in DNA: TGTGCCAGCAGCTTAAGCGGTAACACAGATACGCAGTATTTT.

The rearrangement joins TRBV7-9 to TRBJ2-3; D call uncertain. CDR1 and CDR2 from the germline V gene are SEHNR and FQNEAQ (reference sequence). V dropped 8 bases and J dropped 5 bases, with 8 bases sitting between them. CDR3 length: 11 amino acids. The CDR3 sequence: CASALGDTQYF. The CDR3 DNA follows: TGTGCCAGCGCCTTAGGAGATACGCAGTATTTT.

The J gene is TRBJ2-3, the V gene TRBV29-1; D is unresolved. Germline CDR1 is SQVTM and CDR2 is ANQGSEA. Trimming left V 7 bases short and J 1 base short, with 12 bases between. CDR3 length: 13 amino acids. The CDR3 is CSALPTGTDTQYF. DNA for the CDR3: TGCAGCGCGCTTCCGACTGGCACAGATACGCAGTATTTT.

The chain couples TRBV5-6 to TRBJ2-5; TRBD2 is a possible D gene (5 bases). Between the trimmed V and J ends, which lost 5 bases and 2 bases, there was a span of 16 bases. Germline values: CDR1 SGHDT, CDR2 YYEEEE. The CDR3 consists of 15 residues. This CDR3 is CASRLRVLAQETQYF. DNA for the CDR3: TGTGCCAGCAGGCTTCGGGTCCTAGCACAAGAGACCCAGTACTTC.

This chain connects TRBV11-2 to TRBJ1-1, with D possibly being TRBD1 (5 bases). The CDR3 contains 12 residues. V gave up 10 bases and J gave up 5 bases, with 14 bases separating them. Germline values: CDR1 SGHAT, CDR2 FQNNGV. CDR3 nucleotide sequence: TGTGCCATAGGGACCTCGAGGACTGAAGCTTTCTTT. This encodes CAIGTSRTEAFF.

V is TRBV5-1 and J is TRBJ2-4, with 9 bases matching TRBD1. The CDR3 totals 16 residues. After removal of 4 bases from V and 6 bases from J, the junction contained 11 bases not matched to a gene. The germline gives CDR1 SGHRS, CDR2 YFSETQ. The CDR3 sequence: CASSPRTGEALNIQYF. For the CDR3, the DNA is TGCGCCAGCAGCCCAAGGACAGGGGAAGCCCTAAACATTCAGTACTTC.

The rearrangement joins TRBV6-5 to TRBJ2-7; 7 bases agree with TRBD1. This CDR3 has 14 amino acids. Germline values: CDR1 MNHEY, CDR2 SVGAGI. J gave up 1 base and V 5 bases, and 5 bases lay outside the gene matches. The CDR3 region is CASSLRDRSYEQYF. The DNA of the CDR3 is TGTGCCAGCAGTCTCCGGGACAGATCCTACGAGCAGTACTTC.

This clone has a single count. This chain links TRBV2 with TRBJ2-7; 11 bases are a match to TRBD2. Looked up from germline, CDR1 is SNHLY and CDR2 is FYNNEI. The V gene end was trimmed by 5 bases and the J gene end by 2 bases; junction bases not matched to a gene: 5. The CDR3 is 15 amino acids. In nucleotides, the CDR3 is TGTGCCAGCAGTATAGGGACTAGCGGAACCTACGAGCAGTACTTC. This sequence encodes CASSIGTSGTYEQYF.

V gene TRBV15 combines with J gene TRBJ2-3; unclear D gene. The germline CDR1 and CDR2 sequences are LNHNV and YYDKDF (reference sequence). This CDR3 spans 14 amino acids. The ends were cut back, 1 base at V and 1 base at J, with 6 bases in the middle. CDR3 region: CATSRGLRTDTQYF. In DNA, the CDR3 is TGTGCCACCAGCAGAGGGTTGCGCACAGATACGCAGTATTTT.

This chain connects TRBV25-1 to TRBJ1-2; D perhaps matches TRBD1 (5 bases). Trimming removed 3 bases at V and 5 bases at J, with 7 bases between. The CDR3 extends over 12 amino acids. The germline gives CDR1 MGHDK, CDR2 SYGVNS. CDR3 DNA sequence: TGTGCCAGCAGTGACACAGGTTATGGCTACACCTTC. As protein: CASSDTGYGYTF.

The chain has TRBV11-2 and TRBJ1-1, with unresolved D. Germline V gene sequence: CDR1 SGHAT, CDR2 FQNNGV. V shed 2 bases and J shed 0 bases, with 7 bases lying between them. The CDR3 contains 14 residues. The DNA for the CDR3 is TGTGCCAGCAGCTTATCTCTGCTGAACACTGAAGCTTTCTTT. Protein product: CASSLSLLNTEAFF.

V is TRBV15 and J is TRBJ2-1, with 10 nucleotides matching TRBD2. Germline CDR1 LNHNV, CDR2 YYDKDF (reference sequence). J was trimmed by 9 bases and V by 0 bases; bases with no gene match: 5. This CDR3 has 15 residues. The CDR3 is CATSRDLLAGLEQFF. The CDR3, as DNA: TGTGCCACCAGCAGAGATTTACTAGCGGGACTTGAGCAGTTCTTC.

This CDR3 reads CASSLGGRVGTDTQYF. CDR3 bases: TGTGCCAGCAGCTTAGGCGGCAGGGTCGGCACAGATACGCAGTATTTT. V usage is TRBV13 and J usage is TRBJ2-3; D perhaps matches TRBD1 (5 bases). CDR1 PRHDT and CDR2 FYEKMQ come from the germline V gene (reference sequence). The CDR3 length is 16 residues. V lost 0 bases and J 1 base, leaving 11 bases between the germline ends. The complete variable domain, with remaining parts taken from reference TRBV13 and TRBJ2-3, reads AAGVIQSPRHLIKEKRETATLKCYPIPRHDTVYWYQQGPGQDPQFLISFYEKMQSDKGSIPDRFSAQQFSDYHSELNMSSLELGDSALYFCASSLGGRVGTDTQYFGPGTRLTVL.

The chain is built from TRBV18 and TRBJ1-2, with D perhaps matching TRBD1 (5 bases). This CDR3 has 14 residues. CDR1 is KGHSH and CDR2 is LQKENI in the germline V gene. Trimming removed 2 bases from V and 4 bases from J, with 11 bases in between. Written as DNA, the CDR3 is TGTGCCAGCTCACCATCCGGGGCCACCTATGGCTACACCTTC. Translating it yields CASSPSGATYGYTF.

The CDR3 region has the DNA TGTGCCAGCAGGGGGGGACTAGCGGGAGGATCGGGAGATACGCAGTATTTT. Translation gives CASRGGLAGGSGDTQYF. The chain is built from TRBV5-4 and TRBJ2-3; TRBD2 matches at 15 bases. The germline V gene has CDR1 SGHNT and CDR2 YYREEE (reference sequence). The CDR3 consists of 17 residues. J gave up 5 bases and V 5 bases, and 9 bases lay outside the gene matches.

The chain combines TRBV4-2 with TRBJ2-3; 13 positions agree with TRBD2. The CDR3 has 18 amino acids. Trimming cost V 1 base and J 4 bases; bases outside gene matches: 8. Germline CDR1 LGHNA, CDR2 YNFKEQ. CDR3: CASSQGTSGRIFADTQYF. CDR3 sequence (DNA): TGTGCCAGCAGCCAAGGGACTAGCGGGAGAATTTTCGCAGATACGCAGTATTTT.

The CDR3, as DNA: TGTGCCACCAGCAGAGATCAGAGCTTTTCGGGGGAGCAGTACTTC. This codes for CATSRDQSFSGEQYF. The chain couples TRBV15 to TRBJ2-7, with D possibly matching TRBD2 (5 bases). This CDR3 has 15 amino acids. The V end lost 0 bases, the J end lost 7 bases, and 16 bases lay between the germline ends. Germline assignment: CDR1 LNHNV and CDR2 YYDKDF (reference sequence).

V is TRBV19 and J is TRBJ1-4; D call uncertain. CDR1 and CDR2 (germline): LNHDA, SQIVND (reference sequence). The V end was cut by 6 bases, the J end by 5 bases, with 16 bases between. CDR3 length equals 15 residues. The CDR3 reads CASSGPPVINEKLFF. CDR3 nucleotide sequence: TGTGCCAGTAGCGGCCCCCCGGTCATCAATGAAAAACTGTTTTTT.

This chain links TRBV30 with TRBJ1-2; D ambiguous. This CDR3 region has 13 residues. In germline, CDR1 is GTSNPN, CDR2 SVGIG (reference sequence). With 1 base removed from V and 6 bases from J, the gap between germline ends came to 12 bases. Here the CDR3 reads CAWSEAGGNGYTF. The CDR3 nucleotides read TGTGCCTGGAGTGAAGCAGGAGGAAATGGCTACACCTTC.

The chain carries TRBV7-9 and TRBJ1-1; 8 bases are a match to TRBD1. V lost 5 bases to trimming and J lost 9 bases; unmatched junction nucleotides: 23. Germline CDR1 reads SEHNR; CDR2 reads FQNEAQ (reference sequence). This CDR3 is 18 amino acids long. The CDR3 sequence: CASSPIPDRVWVYLKAFF. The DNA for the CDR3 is TGTGCCAGCAGCCCGATACCGGACAGGGTCTGGGTATACCTTAAAGCTTTCTTT.

The CDR3 loop is CASSPPSVPYEQYF. The CDR3 nucleotides read TGTGCCAGCTCACCACCAAGTGTTCCCTACGAGCAGTACTTC. This sequence joins TRBV18 and TRBJ2-7; D is undetermined. From germline, CDR1 is KGHSH and CDR2 LQKENI. Trimming cost V 0 bases and J 2 bases, with 8 bases left between them. The CDR3 has 14 residues.